Described below is a single TCR beta chain sequence and its context. This sample is part of a study of blood T cells in healthy people across ages. Alongside a J-beta primer mix, a sample-barcoded 5' primer served in a second PCR lasting about 7 to 12 cycles. TCRdb recomputed calls from the 5' RACE reads with MiXCR, one row per CDR3 protein. The repertoire holds over 1.5 million distinct CDR3 sequences, about 50% seen once, with over 2% in the top ten. The CDR3 consists of 12 residues. Trimming pared 3 bases from V and 12 bases from J, leaving 15 bases between. CDR1 is SGHTA and CDR2 is FQGNSA in the germline V gene.

Sequencing was carried out using blood. The source of this sequence is a woman in her 40s in good health. The chain couples TRBV7-2 to TRBJ2-7; D tentatively reads TRBD1 or TRBD2 (5 bases each). The CDR3 coding sequence is TGTGCCAGCAGCTTTCGACGGGGCGATGGGTACTTC. This translates into CASSFRRGDGYF.